This entry lists 27 T cell receptor beta chains sequenced from one sample in a study of blood T cell repertoires in COVID-19 (dated by TCRdb to between 2020 and 2021). Preparation of the library involved the immunoSEQ multiplex PCR assay. Imported from immuneACCESS, the table was reduced by TCRdb to in-frame sequences with V and J called. These copies leave out some clones; in studies compared against another copy, an unresolved V gene accounts for under half, and the cause of the remainder is not known. A total of under 150,000 clones appear in this sample, roughly 90% of them only once. Less than 8% of the sample is in the top ten clones. Sequences were obtained from peripheral blood. The receptors derive from a man over 45 with acute or convalescent COVID-19.

V usage is TRBV19 and J usage is TRBJ1-1, with TRBD1 identical over 9 bases. This CDR3 has 19 residues. Germline lookup yields CDR1 LNHDA and CDR2 SQIVND (reference sequence). Trimming removed 6 bases from V and 0 bases from J; junction bases left unmatched: 17. The DNA for the CDR3 is TGTGCCAGTAGCCAGGGGGGGACAGGGAATCCTAGGATGAACACTGAAGCTTTCTTT. Protein product: CASSQGGTGNPRMNTEAFF.

CDR3 residues: CASSLSRLNNQPQHF. CDR3 DNA sequence: TGTGCCAGCAGTTTATCCCGACTCAATAATCAGCCCCAGCATTTT. The chain joins TRBV27 to TRBJ1-5; unclear D gene. The V gene lost 0 bases and the J gene lost 4 bases, with 10 bases spanning the gap. This CDR3 is built from 15 residues. In germline, CDR1 is MNHEY, CDR2 SMNVEV (reference sequence).

The chain is built from TRBV7-2 and TRBJ1-2; weak D call: TRBD1 (5 bases). CDR1 and CDR2 (germline): SGHTA, FQGNSA. Trimming removed 1 base at V and 8 bases at J, with 14 bases between. The CDR3 has 14 residues. The CDR3 spells CASSLVFGGWGYTF. CDR3 coding DNA: TGTGCCAGCAGCTTAGTATTCGGGGGATGGGGCTACACCTTC.

As DNA, the CDR3 is TGTGCCAGCAGTGAAAATAGGGGTTACTATGGCTACACCTTC. It is translated as CASSENRGYYGYTF. This chain connects TRBV6-1 to TRBJ1-2; perhaps TRBD1 as D (5 bases). CDR3 length: 14 amino acids. Germline V gene sequence: CDR1 MNHNS, CDR2 SASEGT. V was cut by 2 bases and J by 3 bases, with 10 bases left in between.

The rearrangement links TRBV2 to TRBJ2-2; 7 bases match TRBD1. Germline lookup yields CDR1 SNHLY and CDR2 FYNNEI. The CDR3 totals 14 residues. The J segment lost 5 bases and the V segment lost 7 bases, leaving 7 bases of the junction unmatched. CDR3 in DNA: TGTGCCAGCATCAACAACAGGGGAACCGGGGAGCTGTTTTTT. This translates into CASINNRGTGELFF.

Turning to this clone: Different DNA sequences within this sample yield the same CDR3. This chain connects TRBV7-9 to TRBJ2-2; D uncertain. This CDR3 is built from 14 residues. V lost 5 bases and J lost 0, with 7 bases in between. CDR1 and CDR2 from the germline V gene are SEHNR and FQNEAQ (reference sequence). In DNA form, the CDR3 reads TGTGCCAGCAGCCTACGGGCGAACACCGGGGAGCTGTTTTTT. This codes for CASSLRANTGELFF.

This clone was observed a single time. The chain is built from TRBV12-3 or TRBV12-4 and TRBJ2-1; tentative D call: TRBD2 (5 bases). V gave up 6 bases and J gave up 10 bases, with 16 bases separating them. The CDR3 runs 13 residues. The CDR3 loop is CASSTTPTTEQFF. CDR3 DNA: TGTGCCAGCAGCACAACCCCGACTACCGAGCAGTTCTTC.

This clone was seen only a few times. The rearrangement joins TRBV5-1 to TRBJ1-2; possible D gene TRBD1, 5 bases. The CDR3 runs to 15 residues. V lost 0 bases and J lost 0, with 9 bases in between. The germline gives CDR1 SGHRS, CDR2 YFSETQ. The CDR3 DNA is TGCGCCAGCAGCTTGGGACAGACAGCTAACTATGGCTACACCTTC. This translates into CASSLGQTANYGYTF. Combining the CDR3 with reference TRBV5-1 and TRBJ1-2 gives the whole variable domain KAGVTQTPRYLIKTRGQQVTLSCSPISGHRSVSWYQQTPGQGLQFLFEYFSETQRNKGNFPGRFSGRQFSNSRSEMNVSTLELGDSALYLCASSLGQTANYGYTFGSGTRLTVV.

This clone was observed once. J is TRBJ1-2 and V is TRBV10-2, with a weak D call TRBD1 (6 bases). Germline values: CDR1 WSHSY, CDR2 SAAADI. V was shortened by 3 bases and J by 1 base, with 12 bases between the two germline ends. CDR3 size: 15 residues. CDR3 sequence reads: CASSDSQGGNYGYTF. In DNA form, the CDR3 reads TGCGCCAGCAGTGACTCACAGGGCGGTAACTATGGCTACACCTTC.

This clone has a single count. The chain combines TRBV6-2 or TRBV6-3 with TRBJ2-1; TRBD2 matches 10 bases. The germline V gene encodes CDR1 MNHEY and CDR2 SVGEGT. The CDR3 has 17 residues. V gave up 6 bases and J gave up 0 bases; unmatched junction bases: 8. The CDR3 DNA reads as TGTGCCAGCAGCGTAACGTCTAGCGGGAGCTCCTACAATGAGCAGTTCTTC. It specifies CASSVTSSGSSYNEQFF.

The chain recombines TRBV6-5 with TRBJ2-1; no firm D call. Trimming removed 7 bases at V and 6 bases at J, with 7 bases between. The CDR3 loop spans 11 amino acids. Germline CDR1 MNHEY, CDR2 SVGAGI. The CDR3 DNA follows: TGTGCCAGCATTTATATCAATGAGCAGTTCTTC. It encodes CASIYINEQFF.

The chain combines TRBV16 with TRBJ1-2; the match to TRBD1 covers 12 bases. The V gene's germline CDR1 is KGHSY and CDR2 FQNENV. The CDR3 consists of 17 residues. Trimming took 5 bases from V and 7 from J; bases not matched to a gene: 14. In DNA form, the CDR3 reads TGTGCCAGCAGCACCGCGGGGGGACAGGGGGCACGGCTTGGCTACACCTTC. Its translation: CASSTAGGQGARLGYTF.

The chain has TRBV3-1 (or the pseudogene TRBV3-2) and TRBJ1-2, with 7 bases matching TRBD1. The CDR3 sequence is 15 residues long. Trimming removed 3 bases from V and 4 bases from J; junction bases left unmatched: 8. Germline CDR1 and CDR2: LGHDT and YNNKEL (reference sequence). CDR3 sequence: CASSHVGDSTYGYTF. Here the CDR3 DNA reads TGTGCCAGCAGCCATGTTGGGGACAGCACCTATGGCTACACCTTC.

The chain recombines TRBV27 with TRBJ1-4, with TRBD1 matching 9 bases. This CDR3 has 14 residues. The germline V gene encodes CDR1 MNHEY and CDR2 SMNVEV (reference sequence). The V and J ends lost 6 bases and 5 bases, in that order; junction bases with no gene match: 4. CDR3 residues: CASSSGQGNEKLFF. CDR3 bases: TGTGCCAGCAGCTCGGGACAGGGCAATGAAAAACTGTTTTTT. The full variable domain, completed using reference TRBV27 and TRBJ1-4, is EAQVTQNPRYLITVTGKKLTVTCSQNMNHEYMSWYRQDPGLGLRQIYYSMNVEVTDKGDVPEGYKVSRKEKRNFPLILESPSPNQTSLYFCASSSGQGNEKLFFGSGTQLSVL.

The gene calls are TRBV11-2 and TRBJ2-5, with D maybe TRBD1 (6 bases). This CDR3 contains 15 residues. Trimming left V 5 bases short and J 9 bases short, with 22 bases between. CDR1 is SGHAT and CDR2 is FQNNGV in the germline V gene. The CDR3 region is CASSQTGTQSVSQYF. The DNA for the CDR3 is TGTGCCAGCAGCCAAACCGGGACACAGAGTGTGTCCCAGTACTTC. Based on the CDR3 plus reference TRBV11-2 and TRBJ2-5, the full variable domain is EAGVAQSPRYKIIEKRQSVAFWCNPISGHATLYWYQQILGQGPKLLIQFQNNGVVDDSQLPKDRFSAERLKGVDSTLKIQPAKLEDSAVYLCASSQTGTQSVSQYFGPGTRLLVL.

This chain uses TRBV5-1 with TRBJ2-1, with 12 bases aligning to TRBD2. This CDR3 is built from 14 residues. Germline assignment: CDR1 SGHRS and CDR2 YFSETQ. V shed 8 bases and J 6 bases; nucleotides not matched to a gene: 6. CDR3 nucleotide sequence: TGCGCCAGTCGCAGGACTAGCGGGGTCAATGAGCAGTTCTTC. This translates into CASRRTSGVNEQFF. Full variable domain (rest looked up from reference TRBV5-1 and TRBJ2-1): KAGVTQTPRYLIKTRGQQVTLSCSPISGHRSVSWYQQTPGQGLQFLFEYFSETQRNKGNFPGRFSGRQFSNSRSEMNVSTLELGDSALYLCASRRTSGVNEQFFGPGTRLTVL.

The chain carries TRBV18 and TRBJ2-7; TRBD2 matches 14 bases. The CDR3 spans 16 residues. The V gene end was trimmed by 2 bases and the J gene end by 3 bases; junction bases not matched to a gene: 3. Germline values: CDR1 KGHSH, CDR2 LQKENI. CDR3 nucleotide sequence: TGTGCCAGCTCACCAGGCGGGACTAGCGGGAGCTACGAGCAGTACTTC. Translated: CASSPGGTSGSYEQYF.

The chain is built from TRBV18 and TRBJ2-2, with a weak D call TRBD2 (6 bases). Deletions cut 3 bases from V and 4 bases from J, with 21 bases between. CDR3 size: 18 residues. Germline V CDR1 and CDR2: KGHSH, LQKENI. CDR3 amino acids: CASSPPGGGASGTGELFF. In nucleotides, the CDR3 is TGTGCCAGCTCACCCCCAGGAGGCGGGGCGTCGGGCACCGGGGAGCTGTTTTTT.

The rearrangement links TRBV15 to TRBJ1-5, with unresolved D. Looked up from germline, CDR1 is LNHNV and CDR2 is YYDKDF (reference sequence). The CDR3 covers 14 residues. The V gene lost 2 bases and the J gene lost 1 base, with 6 bases spanning the gap. The CDR3 spells CATSRTQSNQPQHF. CDR3 DNA: TGTGCCACCAGCAGAACACAGAGCAATCAGCCCCAGCATTTT. The entire variable domain, with the rest obtained from reference TRBV15 and TRBJ1-5, is as follows: DAMVIQNPRYQVTQFGKPVTLSCSQTLNHNVMYWYQQKSSQAPKLLFHYYDKDFNNEADTPDNFQSRRPNTSFCFLDIRSPGLGDTAMYLCATSRTQSNQPQHFGDGTRLSIL.

V gene TRBV6-5 combines with J gene TRBJ1-2, with TRBD1 matching over 7 bases. J gave up 5 bases and V 5 bases, and 5 bases lay outside the gene matches. This CDR3 comprises 13 residues. Germline V CDR1 and CDR2: MNHEY, SVGAGI. The CDR3 nucleotides are TGTGCCAGCAGTACTAGGGGGCGTTATGGCTACACCTTC. Amino acid sequence: CASSTRGRYGYTF.

This clone was detected once. The same CDR3 can be traced to other DNA sequences in this sample. The chain links TRBV9 to TRBJ1-1; D is undetermined. The CDR3 spans 13 residues. The germline V gene has CDR1 SGDLS and CDR2 YYNGEE. The germline V and J ends were trimmed by 1 base and 1 base, with 5 bases remaining between them. The CDR3 nucleotides are TGTGCCAGCAGCGTAACGGGGAACACTGAAGCTTTCTTT. This gives the protein CASSVTGNTEAFF.

The genes are TRBV5-1 and TRBJ1-3; possibly TRBD1 for D (6 bases). Germline V gene data show CDR1 as SGHRS and CDR2 as YFSETQ. The CDR3 is 16 residues long. V gave up 4 bases and J gave up 2 bases, with 16 bases separating them. CDR3 in amino acids: CASSLSWGGAGNTIYF. The CDR3 coding sequence is TGCGCCAGCAGCCTGTCCTGGGGGGGCGCTGGAAACACCATATATTTT.

The V call is TRBV9, the J call TRBJ2-3; the D is unclear. The CDR3 has 14 amino acids. Per the germline V gene, CDR1 is SGDLS and CDR2 is YYNGEE. V was cut by 4 bases and J by 0 bases, with 9 bases left in between. CDR3 DNA: TGTGCCAGCAGCCCTAGTACTAGCACAGATACGCAGTATTTT. Protein sequence: CASSPSTSTDTQYF. Combining the CDR3 with reference TRBV9 and TRBJ2-3 gives the whole variable domain DSGVTQTPKHLITATGQRVTLRCSPRSGDLSVYWYQQSLDQGLQFLIQYYNGEERAKGNILERFSAQQFPDLHSELNLSSLELGDSALYFCASSPSTSTDTQYFGPGTRLTVL.

Regarding this clone: Distinct nucleotide sequences in the sample also encode this CDR3. The CDR3 loop is CASSPPEGRVTGELFF. The CDR3 DNA is TGTGCCAGCAGCCCCCCGGAGGGCAGGGTCACCGGGGAGCTGTTTTTT. The V and J genes are TRBV5-4 and TRBJ2-2; the D gene is possibly TRBD2 (6 bases). The V end was cut by 4 bases, the J end by 4 bases, with 17 bases between. Germline V gives CDR1 SGHNT, CDR2 YYREEE (reference sequence). This CDR3 comprises 16 residues. The entire variable domain, with the rest obtained from reference TRBV5-4 and TRBJ2-2, is as follows: ETGVTQSPTHLIKTRGQQVTLRCSSQSGHNTVSWYQQALGQGPQFIFQYYREEENGRGNFPPRFSGLQFPNYSSELNVNALELDDSALYLCASSPPEGRVTGELFFGEGSRLTVL.

The chain couples TRBV19 to TRBJ1-1; TRBD1 matches at 7 bases. The CDR3 is 16 amino acids. Unmatched junction bases numbered 15, after V lost 5 bases and J lost 6 bases. Per the germline V gene, CDR1 is LNHDA and CDR2 is SQIVND (reference sequence). Here the CDR3 DNA reads TGTGCCAGTAGTCCTAACAGGGGCGTTCGGAGAGCTGAAGCTTTCTTT. Protein product: CASSPNRGVRRAEAFF.

The chain uses TRBV7-9 and TRBJ2-1; 10 bases align to TRBD2. Germline V gives CDR1 SEHNR, CDR2 FQNEAQ (reference sequence). CDR3 length: 14 residues. J lost 9 bases, V lost 5 bases, and 7 bases had no gene match. CDR3 nucleotide sequence: TGTGCCAGCAGCCCATCTAGCGGGAGAACTGAGCAGTTCTTC. Protein product: CASSPSSGRTEQFF.

The chain joins TRBV5-4 to TRBJ2-3; weak D call: TRBD1 (6 bases). This CDR3 region has 14 residues. Germline CDR1 and CDR2: SGHNT and YYREEE (reference sequence). Trimming shortened V by 4 bases and J by 1 base, and 10 bases separated the two germline ends. The CDR3 nucleotides are TGTGCCAGCAGCCTCGGACAGCGCACAGATACGCAGTATTTT. This gives the protein CASSLGQRTDTQYF.